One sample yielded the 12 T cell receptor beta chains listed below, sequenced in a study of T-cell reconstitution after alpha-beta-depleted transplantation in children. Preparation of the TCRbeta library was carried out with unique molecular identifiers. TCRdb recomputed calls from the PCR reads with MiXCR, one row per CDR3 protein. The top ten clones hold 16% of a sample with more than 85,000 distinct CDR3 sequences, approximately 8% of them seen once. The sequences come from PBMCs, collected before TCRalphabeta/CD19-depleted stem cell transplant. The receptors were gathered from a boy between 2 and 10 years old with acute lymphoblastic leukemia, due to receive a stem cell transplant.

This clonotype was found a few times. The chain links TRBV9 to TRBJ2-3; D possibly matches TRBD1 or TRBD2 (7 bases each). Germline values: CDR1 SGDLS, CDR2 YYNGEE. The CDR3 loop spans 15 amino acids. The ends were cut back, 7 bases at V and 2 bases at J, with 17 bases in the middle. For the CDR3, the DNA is TGTGCCAGCCAGAGCGGGACAGCAAACACAGATACGCAGTATTTT. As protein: CASQSGTANTDTQYF.

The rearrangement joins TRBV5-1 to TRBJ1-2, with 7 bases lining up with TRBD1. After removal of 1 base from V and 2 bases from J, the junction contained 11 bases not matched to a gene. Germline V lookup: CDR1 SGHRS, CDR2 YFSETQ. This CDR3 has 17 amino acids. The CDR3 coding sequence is TGCGCCAGCAGCTTGTCCCGGGACAGCTGTCTCAACTATGGCTACACCTTC. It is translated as CASSLSRDSCLNYGYTF.

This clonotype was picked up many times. CDR3 nucleotide sequence: TGCGCCAGCAGCTTGGATGACCTAGCGGGGGTCTACGAGCAGTACTTC. Its protein is CASSLDDLAGVYEQYF. This rearrangement joins TRBV5-1 to TRBJ2-7; 10 nucleotides line up with TRBD2. Trimming cost V 0 bases and J 3 bases; bases outside gene matches: 6. The CDR3 totals 16 residues. CDR1 SGHRS and CDR2 YFSETQ come from the germline V gene.

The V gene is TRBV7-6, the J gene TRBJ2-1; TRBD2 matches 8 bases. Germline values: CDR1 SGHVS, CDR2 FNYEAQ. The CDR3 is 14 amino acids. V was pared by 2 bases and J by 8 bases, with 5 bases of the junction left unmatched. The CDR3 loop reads CASSLLRGVDEQFF. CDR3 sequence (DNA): TGTGCCAGCAGCTTATTGCGGGGGGTGGATGAGCAGTTCTTC.

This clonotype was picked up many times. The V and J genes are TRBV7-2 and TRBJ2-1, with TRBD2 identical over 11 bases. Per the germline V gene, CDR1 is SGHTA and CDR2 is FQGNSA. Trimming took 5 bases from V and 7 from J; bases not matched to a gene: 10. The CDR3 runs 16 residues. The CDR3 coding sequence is TGTGCCAGCAGCCTTTTAGCGGGGGGGCCGGGAAATGAGCAGTTCTTC. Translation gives CASSLLAGGPGNEQFF.

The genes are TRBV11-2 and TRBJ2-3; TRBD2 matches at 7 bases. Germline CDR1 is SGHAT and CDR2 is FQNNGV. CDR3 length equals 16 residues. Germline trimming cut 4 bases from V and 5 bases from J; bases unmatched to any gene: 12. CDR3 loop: CASSSRLAPSGDTQYF. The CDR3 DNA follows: TGTGCCAGCAGCTCAAGACTAGCCCCGAGTGGAGATACGCAGTATTTT.

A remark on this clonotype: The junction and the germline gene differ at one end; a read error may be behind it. As DNA, the CDR3 is TGCAGTGCCACTCAGGGGCCGAACTCTGAAGCTTTCTTT. It codes for CSATQGPNSEAFF. V and J are TRBV20-1 and TRBJ1-1, with a possible D match to TRBD1 (6 bases). This CDR3 is 13 amino acids long. Germline V gives CDR1 DFQATT, CDR2 SNEGSKA (reference sequence).

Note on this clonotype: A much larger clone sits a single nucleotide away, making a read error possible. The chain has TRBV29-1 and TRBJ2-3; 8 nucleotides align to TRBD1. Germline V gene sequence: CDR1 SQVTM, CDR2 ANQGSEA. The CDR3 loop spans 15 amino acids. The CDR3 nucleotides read TGCAGCGTTGAAGGCATCAGGGGGCCTGGAGATACGCGGTATTTT. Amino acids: CSVEGIRGPGDTRYF.

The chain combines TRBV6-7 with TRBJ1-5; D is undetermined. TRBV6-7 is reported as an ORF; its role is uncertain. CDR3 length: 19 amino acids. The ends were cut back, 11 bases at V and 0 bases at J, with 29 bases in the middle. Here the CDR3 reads CAFSLRKVLDEFSNQPQHF. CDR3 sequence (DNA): TGTGCCTTCAGTTTACGGAAGGTGCTGGATGAGTTTAGCAATCAGCCCCAGCATTTT.

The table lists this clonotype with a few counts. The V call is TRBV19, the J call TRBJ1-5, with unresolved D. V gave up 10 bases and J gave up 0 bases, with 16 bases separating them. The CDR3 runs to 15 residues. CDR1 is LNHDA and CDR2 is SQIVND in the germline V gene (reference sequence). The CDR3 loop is CATEATAYSNQPQHF. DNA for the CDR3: TGTGCCACCGAGGCGACGGCCTATAGCAATCAGCCCCAGCATTTT.

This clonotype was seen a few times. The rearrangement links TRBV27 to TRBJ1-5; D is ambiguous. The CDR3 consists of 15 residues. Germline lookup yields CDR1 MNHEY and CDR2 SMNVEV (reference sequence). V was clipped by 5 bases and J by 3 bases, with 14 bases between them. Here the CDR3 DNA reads TGTGCCAGCAGTATAGGGAGACTTGACAATCAGCCCCAGCATTTT. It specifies CASSIGRLDNQPQHF.

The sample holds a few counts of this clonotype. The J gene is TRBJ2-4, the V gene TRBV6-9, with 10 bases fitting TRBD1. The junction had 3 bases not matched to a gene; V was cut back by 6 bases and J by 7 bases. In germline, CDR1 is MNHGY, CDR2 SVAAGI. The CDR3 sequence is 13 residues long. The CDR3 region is CASRGTGDNIQYF. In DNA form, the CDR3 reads TGTGCCAGCAGGGGGACAGGGGATAACATTCAGTACTTC.